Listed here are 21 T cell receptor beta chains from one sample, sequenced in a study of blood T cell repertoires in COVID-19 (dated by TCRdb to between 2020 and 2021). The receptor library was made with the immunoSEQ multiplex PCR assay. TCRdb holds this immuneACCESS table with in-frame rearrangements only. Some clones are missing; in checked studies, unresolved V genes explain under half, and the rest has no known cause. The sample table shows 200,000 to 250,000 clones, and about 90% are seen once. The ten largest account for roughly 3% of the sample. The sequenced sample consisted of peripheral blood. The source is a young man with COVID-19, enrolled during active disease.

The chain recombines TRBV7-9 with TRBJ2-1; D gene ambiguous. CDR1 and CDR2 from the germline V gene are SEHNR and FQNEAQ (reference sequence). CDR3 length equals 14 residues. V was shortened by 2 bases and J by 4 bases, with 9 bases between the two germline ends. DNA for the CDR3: TGTGCCAGCAGCTTAATGGGCAGTTACAATGAGCAGTTCTTC. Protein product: CASSLMGSYNEQFF. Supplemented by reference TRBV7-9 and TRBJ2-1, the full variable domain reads DTGVSQNPRHKITKRGQNVTFRCDPISEHNRLYWYRQTLGQGPEFLTYFQNEAQLEKSRLLSDRFSAERPKGSFSTLEIQRTEQGDSAMYLCASSLMGSYNEQFFGPGTRLTVL.

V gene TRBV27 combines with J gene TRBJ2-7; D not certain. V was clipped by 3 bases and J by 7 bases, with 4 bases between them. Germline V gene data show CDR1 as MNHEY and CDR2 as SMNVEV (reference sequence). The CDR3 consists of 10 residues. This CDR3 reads CASSLSEQYF. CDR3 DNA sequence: TGTGCCAGCAGTTTGTCTGAGCAGTACTTC.

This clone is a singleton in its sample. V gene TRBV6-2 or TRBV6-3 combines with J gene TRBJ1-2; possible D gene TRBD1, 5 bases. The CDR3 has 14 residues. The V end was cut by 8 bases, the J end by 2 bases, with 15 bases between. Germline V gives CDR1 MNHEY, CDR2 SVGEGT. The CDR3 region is CASGPGWGNYGYTF. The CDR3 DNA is TGTGCCAGCGGCCCAGGTTGGGGCAACTATGGCTACACCTTC.

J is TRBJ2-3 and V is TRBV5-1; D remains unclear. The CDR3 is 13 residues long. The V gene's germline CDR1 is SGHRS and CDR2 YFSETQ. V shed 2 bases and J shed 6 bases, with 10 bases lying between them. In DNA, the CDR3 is TGCGCCAGCAGCTTCCAGGCCTTGGATACGCAGTATTTT. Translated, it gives CASSFQALDTQYF.

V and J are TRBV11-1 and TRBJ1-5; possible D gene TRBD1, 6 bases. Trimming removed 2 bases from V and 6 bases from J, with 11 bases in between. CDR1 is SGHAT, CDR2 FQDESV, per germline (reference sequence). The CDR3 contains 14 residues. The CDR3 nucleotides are TGTGCCAGCAGCTTACGGGGGGCCGGTCAGCCCCAGCATTTT. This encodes CASSLRGAGQPQHF.

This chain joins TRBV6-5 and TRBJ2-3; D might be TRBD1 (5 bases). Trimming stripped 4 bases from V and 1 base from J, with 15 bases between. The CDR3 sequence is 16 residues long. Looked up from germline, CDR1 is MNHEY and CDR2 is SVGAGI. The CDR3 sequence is CASSFQGFTGTDTQYF. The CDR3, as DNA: TGTGCCAGCAGTTTTCAGGGTTTTACTGGCACAGATACGCAGTATTTT.

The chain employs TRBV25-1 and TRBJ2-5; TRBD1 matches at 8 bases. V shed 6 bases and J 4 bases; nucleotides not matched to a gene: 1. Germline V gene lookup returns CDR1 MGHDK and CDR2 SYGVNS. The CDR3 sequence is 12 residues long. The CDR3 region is CASRGQGETQYF. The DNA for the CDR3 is TGTGCCAGCAGAGGACAGGGAGAGACCCAGTACTTC.

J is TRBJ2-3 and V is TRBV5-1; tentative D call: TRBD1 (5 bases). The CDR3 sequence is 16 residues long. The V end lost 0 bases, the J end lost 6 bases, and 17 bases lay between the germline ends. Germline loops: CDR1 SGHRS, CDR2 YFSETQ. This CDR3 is CASSLDTQGRMDTQYF. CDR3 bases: TGCGCCAGCAGCTTGGATACGCAGGGAAGGATGGATACGCAGTATTTT.

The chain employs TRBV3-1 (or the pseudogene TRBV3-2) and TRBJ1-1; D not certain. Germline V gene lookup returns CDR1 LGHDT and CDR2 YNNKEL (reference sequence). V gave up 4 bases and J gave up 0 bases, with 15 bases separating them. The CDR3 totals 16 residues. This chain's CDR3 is CASSPSTGSMNTEAFF. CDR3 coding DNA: TGTGCCAGCAGCCCTTCCACGGGGAGCATGAACACTGAAGCTTTCTTT.

The CDR3 here is CASGGRAEAFF. The DNA of the CDR3 is TGTGCCAGCGGGGGGAGGGCTGAAGCTTTCTTT. The chain carries TRBV12-3 or TRBV12-4 and TRBJ1-1; maybe TRBD1 (5 bases). This CDR3 spans 11 amino acids. V lost 8 bases, J lost 6 bases, and 10 bases lay in between.

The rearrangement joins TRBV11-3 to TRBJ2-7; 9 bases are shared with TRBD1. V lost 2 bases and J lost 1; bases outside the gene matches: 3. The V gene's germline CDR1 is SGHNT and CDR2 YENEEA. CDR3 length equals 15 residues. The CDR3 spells CASSLFGTGSYEQYF. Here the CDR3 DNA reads TGTGCCAGCAGCTTATTCGGGACAGGGTCCTACGAGCAGTACTTC. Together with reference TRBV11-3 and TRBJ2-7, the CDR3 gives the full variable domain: EAGVVQSPRYKIIEKKQPVAFWCNPISGHNTLYWYLQNLGQGPELLIRYENEEAVDDSQLPKDRFSAERLKGVDSTLKIQPAELGDSAVYLCASSLFGTGSYEQYFGPGTRLTVT.

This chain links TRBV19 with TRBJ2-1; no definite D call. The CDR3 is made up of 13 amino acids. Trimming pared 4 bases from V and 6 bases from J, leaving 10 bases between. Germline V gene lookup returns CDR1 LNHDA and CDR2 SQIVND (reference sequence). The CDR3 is CASSTGGSNEQFF. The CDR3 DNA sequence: TGTGCCAGTAGTACAGGTGGTAGCAATGAGCAGTTCTTC. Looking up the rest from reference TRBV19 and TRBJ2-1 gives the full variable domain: DGGITQSPKYLFRKEGQNVTLSCEQNLNHDAMYWYRQDPGQGLRLIYYSQIVNDFQKGDIAEGYSVSREKKESFPLTVTSAQKNPTAFYLCASSTGGSNEQFFGPGTRLTVL.

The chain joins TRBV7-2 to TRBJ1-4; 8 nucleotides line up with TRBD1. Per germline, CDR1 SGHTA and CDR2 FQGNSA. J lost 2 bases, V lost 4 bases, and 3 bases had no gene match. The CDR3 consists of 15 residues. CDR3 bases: TGTGCCAGCAGCTCACAGGGGGTGACTAATGAAAAACTGTTTTTT. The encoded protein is CASSSQGVTNEKLFF.

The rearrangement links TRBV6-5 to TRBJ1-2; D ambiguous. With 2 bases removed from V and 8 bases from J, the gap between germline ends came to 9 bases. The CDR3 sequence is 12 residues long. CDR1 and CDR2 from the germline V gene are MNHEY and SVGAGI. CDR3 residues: CASSYTTGGYTF. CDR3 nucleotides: TGTGCCAGCAGTTACACCACGGGAGGCTACACCTTC.

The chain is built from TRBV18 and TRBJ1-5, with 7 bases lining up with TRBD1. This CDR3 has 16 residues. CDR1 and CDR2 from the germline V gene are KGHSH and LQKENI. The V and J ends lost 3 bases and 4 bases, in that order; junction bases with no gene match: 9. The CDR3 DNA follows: TGTGCCAGCTCACCTTCCGGGACAGTGTTAAATCAGCCCCAGCATTTT. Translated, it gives CASSPSGTVLNQPQHF.

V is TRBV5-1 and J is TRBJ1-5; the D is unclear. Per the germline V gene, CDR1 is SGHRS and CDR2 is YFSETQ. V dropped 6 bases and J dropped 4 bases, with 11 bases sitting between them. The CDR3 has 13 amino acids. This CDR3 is CASNPWQNQPQHF. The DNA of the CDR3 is TGCGCCAGCAACCCCTGGCAGAATCAGCCCCAGCATTTT.

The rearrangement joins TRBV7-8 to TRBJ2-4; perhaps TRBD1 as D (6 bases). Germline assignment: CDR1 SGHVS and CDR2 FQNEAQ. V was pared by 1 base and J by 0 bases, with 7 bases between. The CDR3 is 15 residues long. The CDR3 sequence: CASSLGTVAKNIQYF. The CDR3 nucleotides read TGTGCCAGCAGCTTAGGGACAGTAGCCAAAAACATTCAGTACTTC.

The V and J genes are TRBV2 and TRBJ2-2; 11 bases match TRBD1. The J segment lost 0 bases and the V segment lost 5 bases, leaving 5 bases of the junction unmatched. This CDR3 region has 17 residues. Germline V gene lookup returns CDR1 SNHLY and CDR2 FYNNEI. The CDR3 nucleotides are TGTGCCAGCAGTCTTGCGGGACAGGGGGCGAACACCGGGGAGCTGTTTTTT. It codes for CASSLAGQGANTGELFF.

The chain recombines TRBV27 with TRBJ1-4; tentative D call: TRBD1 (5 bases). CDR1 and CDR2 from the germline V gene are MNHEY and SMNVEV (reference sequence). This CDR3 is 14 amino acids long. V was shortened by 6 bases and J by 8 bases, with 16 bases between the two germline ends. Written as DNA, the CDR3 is TGTGCCAGCAGCGACCTTAGGGGATACGAAAAACTGTTTTTT. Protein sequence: CASSDLRGYEKLFF.

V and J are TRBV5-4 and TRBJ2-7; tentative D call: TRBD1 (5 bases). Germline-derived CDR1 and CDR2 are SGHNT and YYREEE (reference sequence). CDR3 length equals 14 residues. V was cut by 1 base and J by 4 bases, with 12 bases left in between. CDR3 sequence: CASSLKGRVYEQYF. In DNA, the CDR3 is TGTGCCAGCAGCTTGAAGGGCAGGGTGTACGAGCAGTACTTC.

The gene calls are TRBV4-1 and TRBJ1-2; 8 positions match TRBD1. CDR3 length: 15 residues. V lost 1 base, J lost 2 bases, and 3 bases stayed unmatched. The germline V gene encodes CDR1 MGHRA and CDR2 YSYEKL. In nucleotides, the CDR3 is TGCGCCAGCAGCCAAGGAACAGGGGGGAACTATGGCTACACCTTC. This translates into CASSQGTGGNYGYTF.